The clone carrying this T cell receptor beta chain was seen once. The CDR3 extends over 15 amino acids. The germline CDR1 and CDR2 sequences are LNHDA and SQIVND (reference sequence). The V and J ends lost 5 bases and 7 bases respectively, with 15 bases between them. The sample belongs to a study of cytomegalovirus exposure and HLA in healthy donors. PCR employed 60 Vbeta and 13 Jbeta primers. Profiled with immunoSEQ multiplex PCR; TCRdb holds only in-frame clones, not every one. The sample records around 130,000 clones, around 80% being singletons. Sequenced sample: PBMCs. The J gene is TRBJ2-6, the V gene TRBV19, with D unresolved. This TCR derives from a man aged 35 to 55 in good health and CMV-seronegative. The CDR3 coding sequence is TGTGCCAGTAGTCTTAGCCCCTCCTTAGCCAACGTCCTGACTTTC. This sequence encodes CASSLSPSLANVLTF.